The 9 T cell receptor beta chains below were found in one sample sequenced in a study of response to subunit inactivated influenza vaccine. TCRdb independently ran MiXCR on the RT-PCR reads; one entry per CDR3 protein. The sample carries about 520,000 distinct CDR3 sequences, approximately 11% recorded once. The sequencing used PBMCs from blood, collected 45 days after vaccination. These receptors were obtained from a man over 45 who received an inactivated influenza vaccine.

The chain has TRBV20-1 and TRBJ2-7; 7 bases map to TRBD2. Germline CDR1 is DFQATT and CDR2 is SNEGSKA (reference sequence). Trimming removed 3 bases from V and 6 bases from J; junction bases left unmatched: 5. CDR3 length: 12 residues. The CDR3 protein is CSARGGGPEQYF. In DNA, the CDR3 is TGCAGTGCTAGGGGGGGAGGGCCCGAGCAGTACTTC.

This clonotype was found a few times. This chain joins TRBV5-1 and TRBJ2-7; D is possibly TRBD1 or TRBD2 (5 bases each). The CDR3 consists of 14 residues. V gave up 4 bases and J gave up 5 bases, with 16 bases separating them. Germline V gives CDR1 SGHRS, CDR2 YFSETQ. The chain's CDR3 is CASSTRDGAHEQYF. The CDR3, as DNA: TGCGCCAGCAGCACCCGGGACGGGGCCCACGAGCAGTACTTC.

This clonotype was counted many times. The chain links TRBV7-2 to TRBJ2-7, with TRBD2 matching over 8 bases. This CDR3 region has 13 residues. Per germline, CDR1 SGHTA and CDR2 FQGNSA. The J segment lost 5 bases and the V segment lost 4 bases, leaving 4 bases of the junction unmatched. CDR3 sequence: CASSSREGDEQYF. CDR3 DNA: TGTGCCAGCAGCTCCCGGGAGGGCGACGAGCAGTACTTC. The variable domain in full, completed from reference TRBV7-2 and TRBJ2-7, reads GAGVSQSPSNKVTEKGKDVELRCDPISGHTALYWYRQSLGQGLEFLIYFQGNSAPDKSGLPSDRFSAERTGGSVSTLTIQRTQQEDSAVYLCASSSREGDEQYFGPGTRLTVT.

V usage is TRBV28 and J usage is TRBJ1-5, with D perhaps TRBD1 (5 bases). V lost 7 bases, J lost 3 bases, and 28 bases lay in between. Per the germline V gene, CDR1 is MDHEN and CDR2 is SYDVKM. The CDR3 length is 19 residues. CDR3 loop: CASTLGGQGSRTSNQPQHF. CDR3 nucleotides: TGTGCCAGCACCCTCGGAGGGCAGGGTAGCAGGACCTCCAATCAGCCCCAGCATTTT.

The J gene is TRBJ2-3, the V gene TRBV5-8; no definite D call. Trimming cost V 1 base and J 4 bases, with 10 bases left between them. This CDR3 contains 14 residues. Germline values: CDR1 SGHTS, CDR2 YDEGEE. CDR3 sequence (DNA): TGTGCCAGCAGCTTGACGCCTATGGCAGATACGCAGTATTTT. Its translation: CASSLTPMADTQYF.

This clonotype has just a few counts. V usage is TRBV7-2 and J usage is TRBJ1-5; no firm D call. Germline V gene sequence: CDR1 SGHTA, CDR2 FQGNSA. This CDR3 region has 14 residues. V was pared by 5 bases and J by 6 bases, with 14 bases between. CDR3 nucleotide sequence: TGTGCCAGCAGCCGTCAAGGGAATGGTCAGCCCCAGCATTTT. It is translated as CASSRQGNGQPQHF.

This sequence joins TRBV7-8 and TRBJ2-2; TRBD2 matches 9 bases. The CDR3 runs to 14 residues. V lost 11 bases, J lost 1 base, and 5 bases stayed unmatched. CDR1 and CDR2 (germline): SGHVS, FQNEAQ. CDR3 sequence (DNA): TGTGCCGGGCGGGGGGGGCTGAACACCGGGGAGCTGTTTTTT. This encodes CAGRGGLNTGELFF.

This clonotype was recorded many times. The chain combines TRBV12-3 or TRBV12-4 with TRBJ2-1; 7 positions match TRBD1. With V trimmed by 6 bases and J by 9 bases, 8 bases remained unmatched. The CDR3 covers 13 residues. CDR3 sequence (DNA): TGTGCCAGCAGACAGACAGGGTTAGTTGAGCAGTTCTTC. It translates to CASRQTGLVEQFF.

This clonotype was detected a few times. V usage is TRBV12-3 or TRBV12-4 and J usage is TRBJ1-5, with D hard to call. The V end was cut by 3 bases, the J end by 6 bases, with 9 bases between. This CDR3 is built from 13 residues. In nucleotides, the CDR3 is TGTGCCAGCAGTTTGATGGTGATTCAGCCCCAGCATTTT. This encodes CASSLMVIQPQHF.